This T cell receptor beta chain is from a study of OX40 agonist ivuxolimab in advanced cancers. V dropped 1 base and J dropped 4 bases, with 8 bases sitting between them. CDR1 and CDR2 (germline): SGHVS, FQNEAQ. The CDR3 totals 13 residues. The data were produced by immunoSEQ multiplex PCR, yet TCRdb's version contains in-frame clones alone and is incomplete. Of about 48,000 clones listed, more than 75% are singletons. This chain uses TRBV7-8 with TRBJ2-7; no firm D call. The receptor comes from an adult with an advanced solid tumor such as melanoma, head and neck, liver or kidney cancer. The sequenced sample was CD4+ or CD8+ T cells sorted from blood, obtained in a trial of the OX40 agonist ivuxolimab. This CDR3 is CASSLGQLYEQYF. As DNA, the CDR3 is TGTGCCAGCAGCTTAGGTCAGTTATACGAGCAGTACTTC.